What follows are 20 T cell receptor beta chains derived from one specimen sequenced in a study of lymphopenia after photon versus proton radiotherapy (dated by TCRdb to between 2018 and 2021). The library relied on the immunoSEQ multiplex PCR assay. The clones in this table, taken by TCRdb from immuneACCESS, are in-frame only. Not every clone is retained; where verified, under half of the shortfall comes from an unresolved V gene, and the cause of the rest is unknown. Recorded for this sample are approximately 17,000 clones; around 83% of them occurred a single time. Of the sample, 20% to 25% is held by the ten largest clones. The sequences come from peripheral blood, collected from a patient treated with proton-based radiotherapy. The receptors shown here come from a man in his 70s with pancreatic cancer.

The chain couples TRBV7-9 to TRBJ1-2; 7 bases match TRBD1. Germline V gene sequence: CDR1 SEHNR, CDR2 FQNEAQ (reference sequence). Trimming removed 7 bases from V and 6 bases from J; junction bases left unmatched: 5. CDR3 length equals 12 residues. The chain's CDR3 is CASNRQGHGYTF. The CDR3 nucleotides read TGTGCCAGCAACCGACAGGGACATGGCTACACCTTC.

The chain uses TRBV5-6 and TRBJ1-2, with D maybe TRBD1 (5 bases). CDR1 SGHDT and CDR2 YYEEEE come from the germline V gene. Trimming pared 1 base from V and 4 bases from J, leaving 11 bases between. The CDR3 totals 14 residues. As DNA, the CDR3 is TGTGCCAGCAGCTTGCCCATCAGGGCCTATGGCTACACCTTC. Its translation is CASSLPIRAYGYTF.

The V call is TRBV29-1, the J call TRBJ2-6; D remains ambiguous. Between the trimmed V and J ends, which lost 5 bases and 0 bases, there was a span of 5 bases. The CDR3 covers 13 residues. Germline V lookup: CDR1 SQVTM, CDR2 ANQGSEA. CDR3 sequence: CSVWTSGANVLTF. DNA of the CDR3: TGCAGCGTTTGGACCTCTGGGGCCAACGTCCTGACTTTC.

This chain uses TRBV19 with TRBJ1-5, with TRBD1 matching over 7 bases. This CDR3 is 15 amino acids long. In germline, CDR1 is LNHDA, CDR2 SQIVND (reference sequence). Trimming cost V 6 bases and J 2 bases; bases outside gene matches: 7. The CDR3 coding sequence is TGTGCCAGTAGCAAACAGGGGCCGGGCAATCAGCCCCAGCATTTT. Its protein is CASSKQGPGNQPQHF.

The chain joins TRBV10-3 to TRBJ1-1; D perhaps matches TRBD1 (6 bases). The CDR3 runs 13 residues. Germline CDR1 is ENHRY and CDR2 is SYGVKD. V was clipped by 0 bases and J by 7 bases, with 9 bases between them. The CDR3 protein is CAISESTGNEAFF. DNA for the CDR3: TGTGCCATCAGTGAGTCGACAGGCAATGAAGCTTTCTTT.

This chain uses TRBV19 with TRBJ1-6, with D maybe TRBD1 (5 bases). Trimming shortened V by 4 bases and J by 10 bases, and 17 bases separated the two germline ends. The V gene's germline CDR1 is LNHDA and CDR2 SQIVND (reference sequence). The CDR3 totals 15 residues. The CDR3 DNA follows: TGTGCCAGTAGTACCTGGGGCGGGGTGCAATCACCCCTCCACTTT. Translation gives CASSTWGGVQSPLHF. The full variable domain, with the rest looked up from reference TRBV19 and TRBJ1-6, is DGGITQSPKYLFRKEGQNVTLSCEQNLNHDAMYWYRQDPGQGLRLIYYSQIVNDFQKGDIAEGYSVSREKKESFPLTVTSAQKNPTAFYLCASSTWGGVQSPLHFGNGTRLTVT.

V gene TRBV29-1 combines with J gene TRBJ2-3; 8 bases map to TRBD2. Germline CDR1 is SQVTM and CDR2 is ANQGSEA. The V gene end was trimmed by 6 bases and the J gene end by 2 bases; junction bases not matched to a gene: 4. The CDR3 contains 13 residues. This CDR3 reads CSVGLAPTDTQYF. The CDR3 DNA reads as TGCAGCGTCGGACTAGCCCCCACAGATACGCAGTATTTT.

The chain links TRBV30 to TRBJ1-2; tentative D call: TRBD1 (6 bases). Trimming shortened V by 0 bases and J by 8 bases, and 13 bases separated the two germline ends. From germline, CDR1 is GTSNPN and CDR2 SVGIG (reference sequence). This CDR3 spans 13 amino acids. This CDR3 is CAWSVGGLRGYTF. CDR3 bases: TGTGCCTGGAGTGTAGGGGGATTGAGGGGCTACACCTTC.

This clone was recorded once. The chain links TRBV28 to TRBJ1-4, with D perhaps matching TRBD1 (6 bases). Germline V CDR1 and CDR2: MDHEN, SYDVKM. The CDR3 runs 15 residues. Trimming stripped 6 bases from V and 3 bases from J, with 14 bases between. Here the CDR3 reads CASRNTGRANEKLFF. In DNA form, the CDR3 reads TGTGCCAGCAGAAATACAGGGAGGGCTAATGAAAAACTGTTTTTT.

About this clone: Different DNA sequences within this sample yield the same CDR3. This sequence joins TRBV9 and TRBJ2-1; TRBD2 agrees at 11 bases. CDR1 is SGDLS, CDR2 YYNGEE, per germline. J gave up 1 base and V 4 bases, and 10 bases lay outside the gene matches. The CDR3 is 18 amino acids. CDR3 region: CASSTKFGTSGSYNEQFF. DNA of the CDR3: TGTGCCAGCAGCACTAAATTCGGGACTAGCGGTTCCTACAATGAGCAGTTCTTC.

This chain connects TRBV21-1 to TRBJ1-1. TRBV21-1 is a pseudogene locus. There are 16 residues in the CDR3. This CDR3 is CASSRYREGANTEAFF. In nucleotides, the CDR3 is TGTGCCAGCAGCAGGTACAGGGAGGGGGCGAACACTGAAGCTTTCTTT.

This sequence joins TRBV18 and TRBJ2-1; 8 nucleotides agree with TRBD1. Unmatched junction bases numbered 6, after V lost 4 bases and J lost 4 bases. The CDR3 runs 15 residues. The V gene's germline CDR1 is KGHSH and CDR2 LQKENI. CDR3 DNA sequence: TGTGCCAGCTCACTCCGGGACAGGTCTTACAATGAGCAGTTCTTC. It specifies CASSLRDRSYNEQFF.

This rearrangement joins TRBV5-4 to TRBJ1-4; 10 bases are shared with TRBD1. Looked up from germline, CDR1 is SGHNT and CDR2 is YYREEE (reference sequence). This CDR3 spans 15 amino acids. Trimming removed 0 bases from V and 5 bases from J; junction bases left unmatched: 1. For the CDR3, the DNA is TGTGCCAGCAGCTTGGGGGGACAGGGGAATGAAAAACTGTTTTTT. Its translation: CASSLGGQGNEKLFF.

V is TRBV4-1 and J is TRBJ2-1; no clear D gene. Germline lookup yields CDR1 MGHRA and CDR2 YSYEKL. Deletions cut 0 bases from V and 9 bases from J, with 15 bases between. The CDR3 totals 15 residues. As DNA, the CDR3 is TGCGCCAGCAGCCAAGATTCGGGCCTAGTTAGTGAGCAGTTCTTC. Translation gives CASSQDSGLVSEQFF.

The chain links TRBV25-1 to TRBJ1-1; tentatively, D is TRBD1 (6 bases). The germline gives CDR1 MGHDK, CDR2 SYGVNS. This CDR3 region has 12 residues. V dropped 5 bases and J dropped 4 bases, with 8 bases sitting between them. In DNA, the CDR3 is TGTGCCAGCAGTTGGGGGCTCACTGAAGCTTTCTTT. It translates to CASSWGLTEAFF.

The chain couples TRBV5-1 to TRBJ1-3, with D possibly TRBD1 on 5 matching bases. The germline V and J ends were trimmed by 1 base and 0 bases, with 11 bases remaining between them. The CDR3 has 16 amino acids. Germline CDR1 is SGHRS and CDR2 is YFSETQ. The CDR3 nucleotides are TGCGCCAGCAGCTTGTGGGGAGACAGCTCTGGAAACACCATATATTTT. It specifies CASSLWGDSSGNTIYF.

V is TRBV7-9 and J is TRBJ1-4, with 12 nucleotides matching TRBD1. The CDR3 totals 17 residues. The germline V gene has CDR1 SEHNR and CDR2 FQNEAQ (reference sequence). Trimming at V came to 6 bases and at J to 8 bases, leaving 13 bases not matched to a gene. CDR3 sequence reads: CASSYGDRGLNWEKLFF. CDR3 sequence (DNA): TGTGCCAGCAGTTACGGGGACAGGGGGCTCAATTGGGAAAAACTGTTTTTT.

The gene calls are TRBV6-1 and TRBJ2-7, with 8 nucleotides matching TRBD2. Trimming took 10 bases from V and 7 from J; bases not matched to a gene: 15. This CDR3 spans 14 amino acids. Germline CDR1 MNHNS, CDR2 SASEGT. CDR3 DNA sequence: TGTGCCACCCGACTCGACCAGCGGGAGCGGGAGCAGTACTTC. This codes for CATRLDQREREQYF.

CDR3 amino acids: CSVVPRTQPDGYTF. CDR3 DNA sequence: TGCAGCGTTGTTCCCAGGACCCAACCGGATGGCTACACCTTC. The rearrangement uses TRBV29-1 and TRBJ1-2; the D is unclear. This CDR3 region has 14 residues. The V gene lost 4 bases and the J gene lost 6 bases, with 18 bases spanning the gap. Germline-derived CDR1 and CDR2 are SQVTM and ANQGSEA.

CDR3 sequence: CASSFQIADTQYF. The CDR3 nucleotides read TGTGCCAGCAGCTTCCAGATAGCAGATACGCAGTATTTT. The V call is TRBV7-2, the J call TRBJ2-3; D unclear. The CDR3 runs 13 residues. Germline CDR1 SGHTA, CDR2 FQGNSA. Trimming pared 3 bases from V and 4 bases from J, leaving 8 bases between.